This TCR beta chain was recovered during a study of OX40 agonist ivuxolimab in advanced cancers. Study-level background: Treatment of patients was with ivuxolimab, an agonistic anti-OX40 (CD134) antibody. Anti-PD-1, anti-PD-L1 or anti-CTLA-4 therapy given earlier was allowed, and over 35% had some.

The data were produced by immunoSEQ multiplex PCR, yet TCRdb's version contains in-frame clones alone and is incomplete. The sample lists about 80,000 clones, around 94% occurring once. General study results and limits: Individuals who were partial responders at 0.1-3.0 mg/kg had clonal expansion that ranked among the lowest. The specificity for antigen of the expanded peripheral T cells was not determined.

A remark on this clone: Its antigen is currently unknown.

There are 17 residues in the CDR3. Germline assignment: CDR1 SGHTA and CDR2 FQGNSA. V gave up 1 base and J gave up 5 bases; unmatched junction bases: 12. The sequences come from CD4+ or CD8+ T cells sorted from blood, collected in a trial of the OX40 agonist ivuxolimab. V and J are TRBV7-2 and TRBJ2-7; TRBD2 matches at 9 bases. This TCR derives from an adult with an advanced solid tumor such as melanoma, head and neck, liver or kidney cancer. DNA for the CDR3: TGTGCCAGCAGCTTAGGGCGAGGTGGCGGGAGGGCCAACGAGCAGTACTTC. Translated, it gives CASSLGRGGGRANEQYF.